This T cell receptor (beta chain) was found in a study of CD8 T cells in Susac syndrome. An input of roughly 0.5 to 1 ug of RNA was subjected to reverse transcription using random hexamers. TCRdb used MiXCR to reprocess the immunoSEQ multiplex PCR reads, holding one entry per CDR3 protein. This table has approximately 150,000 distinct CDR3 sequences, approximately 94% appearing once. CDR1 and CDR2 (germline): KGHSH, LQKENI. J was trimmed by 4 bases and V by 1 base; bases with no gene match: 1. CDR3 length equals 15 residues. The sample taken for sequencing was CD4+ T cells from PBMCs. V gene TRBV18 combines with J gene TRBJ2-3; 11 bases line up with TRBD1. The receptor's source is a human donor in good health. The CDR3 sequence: CASSPRTGGSDTQYF. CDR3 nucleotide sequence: TGTGCCAGCTCACCACGGACAGGGGGCTCAGATACGCAGTATTTT.